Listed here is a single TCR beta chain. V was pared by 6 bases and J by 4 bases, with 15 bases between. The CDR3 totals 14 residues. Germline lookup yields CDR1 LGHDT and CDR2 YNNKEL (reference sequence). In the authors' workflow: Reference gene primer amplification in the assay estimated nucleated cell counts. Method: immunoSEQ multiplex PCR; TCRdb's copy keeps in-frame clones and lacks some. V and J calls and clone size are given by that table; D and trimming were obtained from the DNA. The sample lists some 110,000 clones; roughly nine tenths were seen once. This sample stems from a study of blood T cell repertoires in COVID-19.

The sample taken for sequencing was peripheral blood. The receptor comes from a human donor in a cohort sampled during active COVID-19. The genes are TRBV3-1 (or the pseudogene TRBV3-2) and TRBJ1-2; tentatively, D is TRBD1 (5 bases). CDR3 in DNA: TGTGCCAGCAGGCCCCGGGGGAGTCCCTATGGCTACACCTTC. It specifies CASRPRGSPYGYTF.